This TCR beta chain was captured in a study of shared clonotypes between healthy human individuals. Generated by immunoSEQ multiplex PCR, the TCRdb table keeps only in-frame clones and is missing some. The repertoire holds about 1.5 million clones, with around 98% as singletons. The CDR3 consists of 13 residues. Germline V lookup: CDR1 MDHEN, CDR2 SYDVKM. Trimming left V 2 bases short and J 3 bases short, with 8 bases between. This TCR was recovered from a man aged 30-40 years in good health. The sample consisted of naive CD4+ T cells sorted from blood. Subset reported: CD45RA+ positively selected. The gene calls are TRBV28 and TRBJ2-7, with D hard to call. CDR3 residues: CASSLRTVYEQYF. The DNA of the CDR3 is TGTGCCAGCAGTTTACGGACGGTCTACGAGCAGTACTTC.